This T cell receptor (beta chain) was identified in a study of blood T cell repertoires in COVID-19. Trimming left V 3 bases short and J 0 bases short, with 8 bases between. This CDR3 region has 14 residues. Looked up from germline, CDR1 is SGHAT and CDR2 is FQNNGV. TCRdb's table, derived via immunoSEQ multiplex PCR, lists solely in-frame clones and lacks some. The table lists 25,000 to 35,000 clones, 70% to 90% of them singletons. The sequencing input was peripheral blood. This TCR was recovered from a man between 60 and 75 years old with COVID-19, enrolled during active disease. The J gene is TRBJ1-1, the V gene TRBV11-2; unclear D gene. DNA of the CDR3: TGTGCCAGCAGCTTCCCGGGAGTGAACACTGAAGCTTTCTTT. This gives the protein CASSFPGVNTEAFF.